This T cell receptor beta chain was captured by sequencing in a study of technical replicates of blood from a few donors. The assay was immunoSEQ multiplex PCR, and TCRdb's table has in-frame clones only and misses some. This table holds roughly 65,000 clones, over 70% found once. Germline CDR1 is PRHDT and CDR2 is FYEKMQ (reference sequence). This CDR3 is 15 amino acids long. Between the trimmed V and J ends, which lost 3 bases and 1 base, there was a span of 9 bases. Material: PBMCs. V usage is TRBV13 and J usage is TRBJ2-2, with D tentatively TRBD2 (5 bases). This receptor was taken from a human donor in good health. Some clones in this sample may be carry-over from other donors' samples. CDR3 region: CASSLGSQNTGELFF. The DNA of the CDR3 is TGTGCCAGCAGCTTGGGGAGCCAGAACACCGGGGAGCTGTTTTTT.